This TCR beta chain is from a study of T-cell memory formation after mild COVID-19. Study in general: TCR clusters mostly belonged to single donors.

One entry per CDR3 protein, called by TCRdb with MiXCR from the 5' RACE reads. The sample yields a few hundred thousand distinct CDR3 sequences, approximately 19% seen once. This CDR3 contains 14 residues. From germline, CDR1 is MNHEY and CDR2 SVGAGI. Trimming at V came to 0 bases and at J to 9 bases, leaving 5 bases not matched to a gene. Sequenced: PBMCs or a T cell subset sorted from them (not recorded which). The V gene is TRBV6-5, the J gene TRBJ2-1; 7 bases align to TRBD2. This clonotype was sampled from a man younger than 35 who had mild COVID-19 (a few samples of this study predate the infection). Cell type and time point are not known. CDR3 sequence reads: CASSYSNSGGEQFF. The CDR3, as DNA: TGTGCCAGCAGTTACTCGAATTCGGGGGGTGAGCAGTTCTTC.